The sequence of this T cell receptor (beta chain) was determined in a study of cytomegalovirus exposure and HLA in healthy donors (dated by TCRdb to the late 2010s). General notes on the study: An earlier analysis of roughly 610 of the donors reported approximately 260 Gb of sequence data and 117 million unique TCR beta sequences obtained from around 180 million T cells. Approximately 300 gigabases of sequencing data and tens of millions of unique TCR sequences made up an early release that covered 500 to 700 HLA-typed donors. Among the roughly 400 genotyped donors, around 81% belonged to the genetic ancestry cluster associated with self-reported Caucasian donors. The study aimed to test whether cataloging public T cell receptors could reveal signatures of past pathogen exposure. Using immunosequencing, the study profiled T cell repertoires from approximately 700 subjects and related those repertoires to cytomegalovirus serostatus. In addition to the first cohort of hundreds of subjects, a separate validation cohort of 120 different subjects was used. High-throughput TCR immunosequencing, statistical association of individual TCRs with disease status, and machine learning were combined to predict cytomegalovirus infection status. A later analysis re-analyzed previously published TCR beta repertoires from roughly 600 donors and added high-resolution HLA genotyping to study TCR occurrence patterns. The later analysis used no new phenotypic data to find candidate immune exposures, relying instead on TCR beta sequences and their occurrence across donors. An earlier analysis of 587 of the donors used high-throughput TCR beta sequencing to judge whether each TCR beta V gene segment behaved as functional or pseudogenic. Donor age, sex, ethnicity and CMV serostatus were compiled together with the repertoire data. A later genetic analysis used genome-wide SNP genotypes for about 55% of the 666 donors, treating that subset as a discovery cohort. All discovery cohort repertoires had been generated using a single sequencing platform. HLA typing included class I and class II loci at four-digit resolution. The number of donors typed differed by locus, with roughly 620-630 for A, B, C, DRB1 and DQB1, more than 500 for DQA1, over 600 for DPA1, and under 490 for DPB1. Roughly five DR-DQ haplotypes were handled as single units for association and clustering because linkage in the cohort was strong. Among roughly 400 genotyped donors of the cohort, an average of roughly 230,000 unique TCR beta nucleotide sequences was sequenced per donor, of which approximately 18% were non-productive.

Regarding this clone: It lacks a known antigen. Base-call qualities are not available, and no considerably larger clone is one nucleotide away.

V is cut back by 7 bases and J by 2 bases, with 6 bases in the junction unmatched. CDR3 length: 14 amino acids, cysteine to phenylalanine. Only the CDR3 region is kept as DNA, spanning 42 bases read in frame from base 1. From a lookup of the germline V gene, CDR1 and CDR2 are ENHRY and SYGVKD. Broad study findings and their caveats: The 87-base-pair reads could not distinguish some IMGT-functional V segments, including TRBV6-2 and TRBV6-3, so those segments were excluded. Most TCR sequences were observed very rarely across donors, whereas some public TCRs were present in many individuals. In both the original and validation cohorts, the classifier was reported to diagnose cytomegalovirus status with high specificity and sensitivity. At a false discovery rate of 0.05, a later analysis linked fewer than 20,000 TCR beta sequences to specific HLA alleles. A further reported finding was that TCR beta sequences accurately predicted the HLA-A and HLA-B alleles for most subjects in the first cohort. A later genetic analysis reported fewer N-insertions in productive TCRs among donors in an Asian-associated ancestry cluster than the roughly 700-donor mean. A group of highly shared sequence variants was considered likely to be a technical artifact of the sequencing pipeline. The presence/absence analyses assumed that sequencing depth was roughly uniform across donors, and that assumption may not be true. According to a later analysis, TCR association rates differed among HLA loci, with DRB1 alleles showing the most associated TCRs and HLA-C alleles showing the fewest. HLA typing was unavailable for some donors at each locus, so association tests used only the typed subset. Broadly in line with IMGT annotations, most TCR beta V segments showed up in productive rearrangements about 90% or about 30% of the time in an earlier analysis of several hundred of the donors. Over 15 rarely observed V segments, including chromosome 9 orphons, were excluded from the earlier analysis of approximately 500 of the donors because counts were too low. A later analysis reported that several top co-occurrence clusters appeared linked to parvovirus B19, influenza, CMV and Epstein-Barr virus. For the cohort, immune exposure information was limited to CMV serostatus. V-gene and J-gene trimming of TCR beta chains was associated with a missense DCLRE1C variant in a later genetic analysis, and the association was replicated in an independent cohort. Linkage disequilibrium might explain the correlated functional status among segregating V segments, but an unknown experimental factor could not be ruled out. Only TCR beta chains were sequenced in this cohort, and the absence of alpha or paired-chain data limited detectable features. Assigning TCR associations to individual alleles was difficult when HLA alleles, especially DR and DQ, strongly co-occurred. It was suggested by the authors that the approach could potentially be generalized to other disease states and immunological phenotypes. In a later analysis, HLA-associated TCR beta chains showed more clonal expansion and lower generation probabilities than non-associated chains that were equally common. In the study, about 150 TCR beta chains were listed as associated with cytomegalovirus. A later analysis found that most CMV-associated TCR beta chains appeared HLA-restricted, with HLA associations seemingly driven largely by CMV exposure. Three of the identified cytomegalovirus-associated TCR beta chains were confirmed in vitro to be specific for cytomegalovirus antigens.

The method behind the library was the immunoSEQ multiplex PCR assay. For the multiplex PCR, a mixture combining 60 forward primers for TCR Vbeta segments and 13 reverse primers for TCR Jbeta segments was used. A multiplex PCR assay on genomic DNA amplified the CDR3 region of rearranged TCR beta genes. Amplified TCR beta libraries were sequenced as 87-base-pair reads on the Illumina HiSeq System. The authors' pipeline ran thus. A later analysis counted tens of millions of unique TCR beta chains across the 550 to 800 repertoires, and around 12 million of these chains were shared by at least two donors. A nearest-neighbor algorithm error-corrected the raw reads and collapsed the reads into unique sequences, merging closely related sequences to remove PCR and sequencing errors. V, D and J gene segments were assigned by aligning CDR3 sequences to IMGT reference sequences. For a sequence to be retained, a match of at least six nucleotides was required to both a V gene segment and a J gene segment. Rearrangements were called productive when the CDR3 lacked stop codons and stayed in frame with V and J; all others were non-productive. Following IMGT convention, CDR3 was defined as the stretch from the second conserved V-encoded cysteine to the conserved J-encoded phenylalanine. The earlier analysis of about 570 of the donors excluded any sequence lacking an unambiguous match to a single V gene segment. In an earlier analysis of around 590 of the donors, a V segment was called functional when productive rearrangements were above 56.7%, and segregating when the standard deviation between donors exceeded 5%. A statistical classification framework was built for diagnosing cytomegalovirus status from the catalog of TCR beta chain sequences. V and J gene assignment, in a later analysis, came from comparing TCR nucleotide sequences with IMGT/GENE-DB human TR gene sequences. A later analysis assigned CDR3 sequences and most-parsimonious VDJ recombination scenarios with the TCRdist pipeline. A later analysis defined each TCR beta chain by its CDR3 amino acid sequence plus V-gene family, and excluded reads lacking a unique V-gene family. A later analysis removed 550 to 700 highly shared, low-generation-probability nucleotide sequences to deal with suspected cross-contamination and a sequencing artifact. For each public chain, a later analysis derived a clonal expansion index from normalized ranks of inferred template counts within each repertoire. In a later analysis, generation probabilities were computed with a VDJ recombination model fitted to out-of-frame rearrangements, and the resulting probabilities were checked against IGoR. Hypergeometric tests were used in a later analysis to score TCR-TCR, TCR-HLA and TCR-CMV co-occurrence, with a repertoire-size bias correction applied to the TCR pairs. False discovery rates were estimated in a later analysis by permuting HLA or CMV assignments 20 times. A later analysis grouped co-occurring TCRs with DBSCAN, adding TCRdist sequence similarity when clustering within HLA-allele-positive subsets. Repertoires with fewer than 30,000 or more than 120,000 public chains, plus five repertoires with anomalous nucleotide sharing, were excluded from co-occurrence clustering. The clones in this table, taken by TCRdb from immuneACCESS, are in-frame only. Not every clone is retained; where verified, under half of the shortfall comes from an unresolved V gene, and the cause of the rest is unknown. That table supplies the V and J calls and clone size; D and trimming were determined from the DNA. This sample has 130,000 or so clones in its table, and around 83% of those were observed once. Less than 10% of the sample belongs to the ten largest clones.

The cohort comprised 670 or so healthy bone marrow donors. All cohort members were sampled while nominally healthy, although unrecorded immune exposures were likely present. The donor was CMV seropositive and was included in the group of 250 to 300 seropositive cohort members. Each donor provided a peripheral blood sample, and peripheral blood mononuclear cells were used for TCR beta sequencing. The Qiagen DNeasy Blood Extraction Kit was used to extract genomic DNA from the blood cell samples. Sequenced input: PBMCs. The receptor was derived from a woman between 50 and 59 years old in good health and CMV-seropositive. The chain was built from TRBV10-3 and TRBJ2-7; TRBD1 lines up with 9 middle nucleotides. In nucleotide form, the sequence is TGTGCCATCAAGGAGACAGGGGGGGCCTACGAGCAGTACTTC. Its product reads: CAIKETGGAYEQYF.